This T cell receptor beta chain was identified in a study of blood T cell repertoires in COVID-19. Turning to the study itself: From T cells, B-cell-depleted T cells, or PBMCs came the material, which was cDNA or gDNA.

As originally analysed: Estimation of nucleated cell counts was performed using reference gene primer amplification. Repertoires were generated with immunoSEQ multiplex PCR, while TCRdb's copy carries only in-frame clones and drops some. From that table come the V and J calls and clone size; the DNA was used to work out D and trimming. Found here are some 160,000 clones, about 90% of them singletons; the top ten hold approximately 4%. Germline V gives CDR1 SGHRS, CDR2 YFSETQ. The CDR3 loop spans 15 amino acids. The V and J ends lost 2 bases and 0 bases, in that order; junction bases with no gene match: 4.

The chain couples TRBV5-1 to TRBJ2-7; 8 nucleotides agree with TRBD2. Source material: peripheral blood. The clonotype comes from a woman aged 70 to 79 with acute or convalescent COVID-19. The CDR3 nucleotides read TGCGCCAGCAGCTTTTTAGCGGGAACCTCCTACGAGCAGTACTTC. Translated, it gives CASSFLAGTSYEQYF.